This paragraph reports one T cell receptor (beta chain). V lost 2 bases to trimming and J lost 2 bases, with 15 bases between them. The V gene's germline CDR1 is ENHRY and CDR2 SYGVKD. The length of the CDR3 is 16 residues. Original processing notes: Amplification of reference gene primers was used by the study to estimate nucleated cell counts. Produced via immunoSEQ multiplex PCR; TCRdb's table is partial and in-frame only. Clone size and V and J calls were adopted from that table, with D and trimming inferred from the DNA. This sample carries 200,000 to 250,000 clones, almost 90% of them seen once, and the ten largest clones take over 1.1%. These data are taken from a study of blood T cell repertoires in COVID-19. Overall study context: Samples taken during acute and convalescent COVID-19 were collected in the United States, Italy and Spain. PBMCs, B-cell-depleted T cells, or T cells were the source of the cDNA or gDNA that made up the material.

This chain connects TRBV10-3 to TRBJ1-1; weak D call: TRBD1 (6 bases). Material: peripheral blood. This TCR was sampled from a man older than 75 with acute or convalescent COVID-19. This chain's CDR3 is CAISEPGGASNTEAFF. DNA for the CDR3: TGTGCCATCAGTGAGCCGGGGGGGGCCTCAAACACTGAAGCTTTCTTT.